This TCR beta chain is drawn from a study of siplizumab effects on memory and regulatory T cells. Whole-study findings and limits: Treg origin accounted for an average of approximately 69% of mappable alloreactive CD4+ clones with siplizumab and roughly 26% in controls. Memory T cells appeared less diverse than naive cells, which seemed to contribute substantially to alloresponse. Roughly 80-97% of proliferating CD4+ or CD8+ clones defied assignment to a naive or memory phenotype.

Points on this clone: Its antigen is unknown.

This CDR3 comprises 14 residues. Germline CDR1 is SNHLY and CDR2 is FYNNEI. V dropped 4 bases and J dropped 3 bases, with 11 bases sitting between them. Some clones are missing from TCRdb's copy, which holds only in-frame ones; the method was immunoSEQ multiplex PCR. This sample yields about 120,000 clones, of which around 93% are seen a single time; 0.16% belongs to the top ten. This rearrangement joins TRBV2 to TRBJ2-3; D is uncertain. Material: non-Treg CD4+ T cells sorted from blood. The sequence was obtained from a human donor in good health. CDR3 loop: CASSVRRITDTQYF. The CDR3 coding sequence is TGTGCCAGCAGTGTGAGGCGGATAACAGATACGCAGTATTTT.